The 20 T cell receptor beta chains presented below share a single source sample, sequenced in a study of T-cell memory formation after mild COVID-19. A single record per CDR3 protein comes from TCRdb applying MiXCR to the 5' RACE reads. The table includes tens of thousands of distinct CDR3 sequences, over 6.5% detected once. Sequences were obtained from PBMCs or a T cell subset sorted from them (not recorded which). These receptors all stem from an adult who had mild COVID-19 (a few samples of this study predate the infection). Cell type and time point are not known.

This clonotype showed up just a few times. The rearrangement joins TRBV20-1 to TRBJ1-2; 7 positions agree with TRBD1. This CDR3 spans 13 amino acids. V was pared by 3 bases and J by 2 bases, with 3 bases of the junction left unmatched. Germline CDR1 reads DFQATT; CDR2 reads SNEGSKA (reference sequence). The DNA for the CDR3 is TGCAGTGCTAGGACAGGGCCAAACTATGGCTACACCTTC. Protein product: CSARTGPNYGYTF.

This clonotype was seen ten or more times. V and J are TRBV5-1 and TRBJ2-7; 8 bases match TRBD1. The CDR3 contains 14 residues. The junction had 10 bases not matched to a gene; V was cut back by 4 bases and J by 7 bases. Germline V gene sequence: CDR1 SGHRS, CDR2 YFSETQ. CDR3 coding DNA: TGCGCCAGCAGCCCGGGACAGGCTGTGGGGGAGCAGTACTTC. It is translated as CASSPGQAVGEQYF.

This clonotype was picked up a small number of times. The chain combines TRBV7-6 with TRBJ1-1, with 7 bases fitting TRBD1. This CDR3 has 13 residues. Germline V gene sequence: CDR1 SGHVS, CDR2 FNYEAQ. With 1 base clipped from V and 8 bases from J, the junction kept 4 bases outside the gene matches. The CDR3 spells CASSLVETGEAFF. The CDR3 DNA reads TGTGCCAGCAGCTTAGTGGAGACAGGGGAAGCTTTCTTT.

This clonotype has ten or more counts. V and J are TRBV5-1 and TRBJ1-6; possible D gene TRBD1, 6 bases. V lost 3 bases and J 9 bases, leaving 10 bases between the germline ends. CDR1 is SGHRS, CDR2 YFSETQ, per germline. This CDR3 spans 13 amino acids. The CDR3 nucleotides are TGCGCCAGCAGCTCGGACAGAGGTTCACCCCTCCACTTT. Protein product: CASSSDRGSPLHF.

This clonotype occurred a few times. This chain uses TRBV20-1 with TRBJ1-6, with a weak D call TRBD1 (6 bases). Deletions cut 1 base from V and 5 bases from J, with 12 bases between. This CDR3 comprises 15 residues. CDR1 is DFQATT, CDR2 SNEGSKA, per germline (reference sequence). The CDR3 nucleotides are TGCAGTGCTAGAGGCCCGACAGGCGATAATTCACCCCTCCACTTT. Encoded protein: CSARGPTGDNSPLHF.

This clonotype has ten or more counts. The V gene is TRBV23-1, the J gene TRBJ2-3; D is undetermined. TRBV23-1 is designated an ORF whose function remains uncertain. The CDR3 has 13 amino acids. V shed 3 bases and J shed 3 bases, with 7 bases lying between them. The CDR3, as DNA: TGCGCCAGCAGTCATTTCGGGACAGATACGCAGTATTTT. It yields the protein CASSHFGTDTQYF.

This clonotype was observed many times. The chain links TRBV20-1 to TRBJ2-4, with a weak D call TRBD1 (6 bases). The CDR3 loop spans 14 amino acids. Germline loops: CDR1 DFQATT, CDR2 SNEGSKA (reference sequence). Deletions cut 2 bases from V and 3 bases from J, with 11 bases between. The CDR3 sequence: CSARKTGFKNIQYF. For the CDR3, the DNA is TGCAGTGCTAGAAAGACAGGATTCAAAAACATTCAGTACTTC.

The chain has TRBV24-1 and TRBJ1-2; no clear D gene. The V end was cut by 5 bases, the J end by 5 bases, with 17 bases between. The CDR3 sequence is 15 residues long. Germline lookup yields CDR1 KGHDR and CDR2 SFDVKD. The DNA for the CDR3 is TGTGCCACCAGTGGCCCTGACCCCCGGGAATATGGCTACACCTTC. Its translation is CATSGPDPREYGYTF.

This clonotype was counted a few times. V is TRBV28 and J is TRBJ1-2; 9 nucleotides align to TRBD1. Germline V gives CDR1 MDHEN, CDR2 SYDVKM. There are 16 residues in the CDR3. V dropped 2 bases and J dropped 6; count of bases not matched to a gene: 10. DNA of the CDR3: TGTGCCAGCAGTTTACCTGTCCTGGGACAGGGTAATGGCTACACCTTC. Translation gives CASSLPVLGQGNGYTF.

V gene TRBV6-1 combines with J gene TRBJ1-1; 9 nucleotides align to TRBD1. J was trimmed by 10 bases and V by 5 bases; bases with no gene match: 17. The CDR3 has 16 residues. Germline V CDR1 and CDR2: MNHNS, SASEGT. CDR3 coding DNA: TGTGCCAGCAGTACCCGGGACAGGGCTTCCCCCAGTCGAGCTTTCTTT. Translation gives CASSTRDRASPSRAFF.

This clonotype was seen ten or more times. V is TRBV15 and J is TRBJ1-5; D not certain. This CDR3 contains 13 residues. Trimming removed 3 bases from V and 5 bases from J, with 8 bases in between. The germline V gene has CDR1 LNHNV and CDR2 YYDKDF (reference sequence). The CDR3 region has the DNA TGTGCCACCAGCAGTCTGCGCGATCAGCCCCAGCATTTT. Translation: CATSSLRDQPQHF.

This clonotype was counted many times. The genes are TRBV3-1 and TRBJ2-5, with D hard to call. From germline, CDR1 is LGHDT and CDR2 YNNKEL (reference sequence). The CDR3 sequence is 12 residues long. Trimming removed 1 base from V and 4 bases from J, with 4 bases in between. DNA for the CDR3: TGTGCCAGCAGCCAAGCATCAGAGACCCAGTACTTC. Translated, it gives CASSQASETQYF.

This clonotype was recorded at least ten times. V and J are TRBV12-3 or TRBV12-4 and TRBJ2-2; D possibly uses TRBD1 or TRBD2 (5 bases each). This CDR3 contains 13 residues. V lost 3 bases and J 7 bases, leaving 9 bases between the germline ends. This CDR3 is CASSFPGSGELFF. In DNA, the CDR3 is TGTGCCAGCAGTTTCCCAGGGAGCGGGGAGCTGTTTTTT.

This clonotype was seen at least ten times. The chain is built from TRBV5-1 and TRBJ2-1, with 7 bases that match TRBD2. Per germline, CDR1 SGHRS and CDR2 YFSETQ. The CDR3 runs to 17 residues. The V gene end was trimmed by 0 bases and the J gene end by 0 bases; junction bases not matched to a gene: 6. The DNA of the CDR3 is TGCGCCAGCAGCTTGGAGGCAGCGGGGAGCTCCTACAATGAGCAGTTCTTC. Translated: CASSLEAAGSSYNEQFF.

The CDR3 is CASSLAAGNQPQHF. DNA for the CDR3: TGTGCCAGCAGCTTAGCGGCGGGGAATCAGCCCCAGCATTTT. The chain recombines TRBV7-9 with TRBJ1-5; no clear D. This CDR3 comprises 14 residues. The germline V and J ends were trimmed by 0 bases and 4 bases, with 7 bases remaining between them. The V gene's germline CDR1 is SEHNR and CDR2 FQNEAQ (reference sequence).

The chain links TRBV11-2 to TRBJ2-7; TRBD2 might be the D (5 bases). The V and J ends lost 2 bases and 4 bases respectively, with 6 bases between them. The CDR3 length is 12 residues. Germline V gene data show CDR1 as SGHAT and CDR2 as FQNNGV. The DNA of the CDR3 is TGTGCCAGCAGCTTAATAGCGTACGAGCAGTACTTC. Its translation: CASSLIAYEQYF.

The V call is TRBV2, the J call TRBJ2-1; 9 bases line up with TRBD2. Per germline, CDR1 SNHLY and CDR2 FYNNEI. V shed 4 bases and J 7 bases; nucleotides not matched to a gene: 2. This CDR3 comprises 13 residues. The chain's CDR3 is CASSGTSGNEQFF. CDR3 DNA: TGTGCCAGCAGTGGTACTAGCGGGAATGAGCAGTTCTTC.

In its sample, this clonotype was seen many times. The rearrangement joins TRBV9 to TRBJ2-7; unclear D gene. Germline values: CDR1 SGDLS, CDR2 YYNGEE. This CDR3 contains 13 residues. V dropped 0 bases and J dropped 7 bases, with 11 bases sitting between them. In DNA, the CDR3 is TGTGCCAGCAGCGTAGTACCAGAGAGTGAGCAGTACTTC. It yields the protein CASSVVPESEQYF.

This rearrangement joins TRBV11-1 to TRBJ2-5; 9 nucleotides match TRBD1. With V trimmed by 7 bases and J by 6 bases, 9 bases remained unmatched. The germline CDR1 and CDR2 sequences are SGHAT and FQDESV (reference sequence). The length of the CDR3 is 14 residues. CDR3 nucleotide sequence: TGTGCCAGCACCCGGGGACAGGGTTTAAAGACCCAGTACTTC. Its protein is CASTRGQGLKTQYF.

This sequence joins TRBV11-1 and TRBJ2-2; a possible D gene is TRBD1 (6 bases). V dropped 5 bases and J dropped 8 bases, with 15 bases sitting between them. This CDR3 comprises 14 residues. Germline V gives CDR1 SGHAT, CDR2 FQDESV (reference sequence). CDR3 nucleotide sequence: TGTGCCAGCAGCCTGGACCAGGGGATGGGGGAGCTGTTTTTT. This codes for CASSLDQGMGELFF.